Below, 21 T cell receptor beta chains from the same sample are listed, as sequenced in a study of cytomegalovirus exposure and HLA in healthy donors. PCR amplification relied on 60 Vbeta primers (plus 13 Jbeta primers). Assay used: immunoSEQ multiplex PCR; TCRdb lists only in-frame clones, some missing. The repertoire includes roughly 150,000 clones, 83% of them detected once, and about 4% sits in the top ten. The material sequenced was PBMCs. These receptors all come from a man aged 45 to 65 in good health and CMV-seropositive.

V usage is TRBV7-6 and J usage is TRBJ1-1; perhaps TRBD1 as D (5 bases). Looked up from germline, CDR1 is SGHVS and CDR2 is FNYEAQ. The CDR3 covers 15 residues. V gave up 7 bases and J gave up 8 bases, with 23 bases separating them. The CDR3 DNA reads TGTGCCAGCACCCTTAGCTCCGAGGGACTCTCGGAAGCTTTCTTT. This encodes CASTLSSEGLSEAFF. Based on the CDR3 plus reference TRBV7-6 and TRBJ1-1, the full variable domain is GAGVSQSPRYKVTKRGQDVALRCDPISGHVSLYWYRQALGQGPEFLTYFNYEAQQDKSGLPNDRFSAERPEGSISTLTIQRTEQRDSAMYRCASTLSSEGLSEAFFGQGTRLTVV.

The rearrangement joins TRBV30 to TRBJ2-1; 8 bases fit TRBD2. The CDR3 is made up of 11 amino acids. V lost 2 bases to trimming and J lost 10 bases; unmatched junction nucleotides: 1. Germline values: CDR1 GTSNPN, CDR2 SVGIG (reference sequence). The DNA of the CDR3 is TGTGCCTGGAGTCCTAGCGGGGAGCAGTTCTTC. Protein product: CAWSPSGEQFF. The full variable domain, completed using reference TRBV30 and TRBJ2-1, is SQTIHQWPATLVQPVGSPLSLECTVEGTSNPNLYWYRQAAGRGLQLLFYSVGIGQISSEVPQNLSASRPQDRQFILSSKKLLLSDSGFYLCAWSPSGEQFFGPGTRLTVL.

This clone was counted once. One junction end does not reproduce the germline sequence, and a read error may be involved. The gene calls are TRBV7-9 and TRBJ2-7; 9 bases agree with TRBD1. The CDR3 consists of 13 residues. CDR1 is SEHNR, CDR2 FQNEAQ, per germline (reference sequence). The CDR3 bases are TGTGCCAGCAACTTACAGGGGGCTTACGAGCAGTACTTC. Its translation: CASNLQGAYEQYF.

The rearrangement joins TRBV14 to TRBJ1-1, with D possibly matching TRBD1 (5 bases). Germline CDR1 reads SGHDN; CDR2 reads FVKESK. This CDR3 contains 16 residues. Trimming shortened V by 3 bases and J by 1 base, and 15 bases separated the two germline ends. Written as DNA, the CDR3 is TGTGCCAGCAGCCACCTTGGGGCAGGGTGGAACACTGAAGCTTTCTTT. Translated, it gives CASSHLGAGWNTEAFF.

The chain recombines TRBV7-3 with TRBJ2-1, with 10 bases that match TRBD1. CDR1 is SGHTA and CDR2 is FQGTGA in the germline V gene. J lost 4 bases, V lost 2 bases, and 2 bases had no gene match. There are 15 residues in the CDR3. The CDR3 reads CASSLGTGVYNEQFF. As DNA, the CDR3 is TGTGCCAGCAGCTTAGGGACAGGGGTGTACAATGAGCAGTTCTTC.

The chain recombines TRBV9 with TRBJ1-6; the D is unclear. CDR3 length equals 14 residues. CDR1 SGDLS and CDR2 YYNGEE come from the germline V gene. V was shortened by 3 bases and J by 7 bases, with 11 bases between the two germline ends. The CDR3: CASSAKTGNSPLHF. The CDR3 DNA is TGTGCCAGCAGCGCAAAAACGGGGAATTCACCCCTCCACTTT.

The chain joins TRBV4-1 to TRBJ2-5; 7 bases are shared with TRBD2. This CDR3 is built from 16 residues. The germline V gene encodes CDR1 MGHRA and CDR2 YSYEKL. V shed 2 bases and J 5 bases; nucleotides not matched to a gene: 11. CDR3 bases: TGCGCCAGCAGCCAAACTAGCGCACCAAAGGTGGAGACCCAGTACTTC. This sequence encodes CASSQTSAPKVETQYF.

This CDR3 is CATGTSAYNEQFF. DNA of the CDR3: TGTGCCACTGGGACTAGCGCATACAATGAGCAGTTCTTC. The chain links TRBV28 to TRBJ2-1, with 10 bases that match TRBD2. Germline assignment: CDR1 MDHEN and CDR2 SYDVKM. The length of the CDR3 is 13 residues. V trimming: 10 bases; J trimming: 4 bases; junction bases outside the gene matches: 4.

The rearrangement joins TRBV4-2 to TRBJ2-3; 11 bases map to TRBD2. The germline gives CDR1 LGHNA, CDR2 YNFKEQ. This CDR3 contains 18 residues. V shed 0 bases, J shed 4 bases, and the junction held 9 bases outside the gene matches. The CDR3 DNA reads TGTGCCAGCAGCCAAGATCTAACTAGCGGGAGTAGGGCAGATACGCAGTATTTT. Translated, it gives CASSQDLTSGSRADTQYF.

The rearrangement uses TRBV7-9 and TRBJ2-1, with TRBD2 as a possible D gene (5 bases). The CDR3 runs 13 residues. The V end was cut by 4 bases, the J end by 3 bases, with 7 bases between. Germline-derived CDR1 and CDR2 are SEHNR and FQNEAQ (reference sequence). The CDR3, as DNA: TGTGCCAGCAGCTCCGAGGGCTACAATGAGCAGTTCTTC. Its protein is CASSSEGYNEQFF. Full variable domain (outside the CDR3, taken from reference TRBV7-9 and TRBJ2-1): DTGVSQNPRHKITKRGQNVTFRCDPISEHNRLYWYRQTLGQGPEFLTYFQNEAQLEKSRLLSDRFSAERPKGSFSTLEIQRTEQGDSAMYLCASSSEGYNEQFFGPGTRLTVL.

The chain uses TRBV4-3 and TRBJ1-1, with D possibly TRBD1 on 5 matching bases. The V end was cut by 0 bases, the J end by 3 bases, with 11 bases between. Germline values: CDR1 LGHNA, CDR2 YSLEER. This CDR3 has 15 amino acids. CDR3 in DNA: TGCGCCAGCAGCCAAGACAAGGGGCCTTACACTGAAGCTTTCTTT. Amino acid sequence: CASSQDKGPYTEAFF.

This rearrangement joins TRBV19 to TRBJ1-4, with D unresolved. The CDR3 is made up of 12 amino acids. Germline lookup yields CDR1 LNHDA and CDR2 SQIVND (reference sequence). V lost 6 bases and J 7 bases, leaving 9 bases between the germline ends. This CDR3 is CASRERSEKLFF. The CDR3 nucleotides read TGTGCCAGTAGAGAGCGGAGTGAAAAACTGTTTTTT.

The CDR3 here is CASSQEEETSGRYEQYF. The CDR3 nucleotides are TGTGCCAGCAGCCAAGAAGAAGAGACTAGCGGGAGATACGAGCAGTACTTC. V gene TRBV4-2 combines with J gene TRBJ2-7; TRBD2 matches 12 bases. The length of the CDR3 is 17 residues. Germline V gives CDR1 LGHNA, CDR2 YNFKEQ. The J segment lost 4 bases and the V segment lost 0 bases, leaving 7 bases of the junction unmatched.

V and J are TRBV7-2 and TRBJ1-6; D not resolved. The V end was cut by 5 bases, the J end by 0 bases, with 11 bases between. The germline gives CDR1 SGHTA, CDR2 FQGNSA. CDR3 length: 16 residues. The chain's CDR3 is CASSRGLNSYNSPLHF. CDR3 DNA: TGTGCCAGCAGCCGCGGGTTGAACTCCTATAATTCACCCCTCCACTTT.

The J gene is TRBJ1-3, the V gene TRBV6-1; no clear D gene. The CDR3 contains 12 residues. With 6 bases removed from V and 4 bases from J, the gap between germline ends came to 7 bases. Looked up from germline, CDR1 is MNHNS and CDR2 is SASEGT. The CDR3 reads CASSARGNTIYF. CDR3 nucleotide sequence: TGTGCCAGCAGCGCTCGGGGAAACACCATATATTTT.

The chain carries TRBV19 and TRBJ2-7; 8 bases fit TRBD2. The CDR3 contains 15 residues. Germline V CDR1 and CDR2: LNHDA, SQIVND (reference sequence). V shed 5 bases, J shed 5 bases, and the junction held 11 bases outside the gene matches. CDR3 region: CASSGGAGRADEQYF. DNA of the CDR3: TGTGCCAGTAGTGGGGGAGCCGGGAGGGCCGACGAGCAGTACTTC.

This chain uses TRBV4-1 with TRBJ2-1; 13 bases map to TRBD2. CDR3 length: 19 amino acids. After removal of 0 bases from V and 6 bases from J, the junction contained 11 bases not matched to a gene. CDR1 and CDR2 (germline): MGHRA, YSYEKL. CDR3 region: CASSQDSPLAGGPRNEQFF. CDR3 coding DNA: TGCGCCAGCAGCCAAGATTCCCCACTAGCGGGGGGGCCGCGCAATGAGCAGTTCTTC.

The chain is built from TRBV6-5 and TRBJ2-5; possible D gene TRBD2, 6 bases. V was clipped by 6 bases and J by 12 bases, with 14 bases between them. This CDR3 has 11 residues. The V gene's germline CDR1 is MNHEY and CDR2 SVGAGI. The CDR3 region is CASSSGTQEYF. The CDR3 region has the DNA TGTGCCAGCAGCTCCGGGACTCAAGAGTACTTC.

This rearrangement joins TRBV5-6 to TRBJ1-4; the match to TRBD1 covers 9 bases. The CDR3 is made up of 14 amino acids. Trimming removed 2 bases from V and 5 bases from J; junction bases left unmatched: 1. Germline CDR1 is SGHDT and CDR2 is YYEEEE. CDR3 loop: CASSFGQGNEKLFF. In DNA form, the CDR3 reads TGTGCCAGCAGCTTTGGACAGGGGAATGAAAAACTGTTTTTT.

The chain couples TRBV5-1 to TRBJ2-2; possibly TRBD2 for D (5 bases). Trimming removed 2 bases at V and 4 bases at J, with 9 bases between. Germline CDR1 reads SGHRS; CDR2 reads YFSETQ. The CDR3 sequence is 14 residues long. The CDR3 is CASSFGSGTGELFF. The DNA for the CDR3 is TGCGCCAGCAGCTTTGGGAGCGGCACCGGGGAGCTGTTTTTT. The full variable domain, completed using reference TRBV5-1 and TRBJ2-2, is KAGVTQTPRYLIKTRGQQVTLSCSPISGHRSVSWYQQTPGQGLQFLFEYFSETQRNKGNFPGRFSGRQFSNSRSEMNVSTLELGDSALYLCASSFGSGTGELFFGEGSRLTVL.

The rearrangement uses TRBV10-1 and TRBJ1-1; maybe TRBD1 (5 bases). The ends were cut back, 4 bases at V and 4 bases at J, with 10 bases in the middle. There are 13 residues in the CDR3. Germline assignment: CDR1 WNHNN and CDR2 SYGVQD (reference sequence). The CDR3 loop reads CASSGGRSTEAFF. CDR3 nucleotides: TGCGCCAGCAGTGGGGGCCGGAGCACTGAAGCTTTCTTT.